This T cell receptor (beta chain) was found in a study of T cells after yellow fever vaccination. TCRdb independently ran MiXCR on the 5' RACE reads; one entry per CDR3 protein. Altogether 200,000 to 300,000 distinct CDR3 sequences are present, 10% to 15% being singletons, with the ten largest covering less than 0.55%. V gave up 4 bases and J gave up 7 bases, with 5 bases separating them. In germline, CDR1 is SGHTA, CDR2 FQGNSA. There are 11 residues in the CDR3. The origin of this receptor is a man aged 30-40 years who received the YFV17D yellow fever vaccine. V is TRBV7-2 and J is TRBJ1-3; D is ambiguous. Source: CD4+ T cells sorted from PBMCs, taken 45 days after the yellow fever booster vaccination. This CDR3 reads CASSSQNTIYF. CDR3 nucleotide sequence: TGTGCCAGCAGCTCACAGAACACCATATATTTT.